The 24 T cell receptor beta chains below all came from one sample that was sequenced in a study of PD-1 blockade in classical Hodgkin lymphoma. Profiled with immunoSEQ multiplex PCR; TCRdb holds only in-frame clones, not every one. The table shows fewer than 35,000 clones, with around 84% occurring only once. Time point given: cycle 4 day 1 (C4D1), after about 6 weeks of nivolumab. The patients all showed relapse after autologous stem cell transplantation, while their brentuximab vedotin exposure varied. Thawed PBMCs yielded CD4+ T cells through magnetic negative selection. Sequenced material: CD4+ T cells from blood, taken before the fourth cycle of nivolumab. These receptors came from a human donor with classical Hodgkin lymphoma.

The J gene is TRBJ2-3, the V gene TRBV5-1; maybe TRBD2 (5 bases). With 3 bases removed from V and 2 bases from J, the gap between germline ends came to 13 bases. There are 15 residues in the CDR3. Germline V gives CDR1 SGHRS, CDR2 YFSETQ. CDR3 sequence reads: CASSSGLGDTDTQYF. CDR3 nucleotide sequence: TGCGCCAGCAGCTCCGGGCTCGGGGACACAGATACGCAGTATTTT.

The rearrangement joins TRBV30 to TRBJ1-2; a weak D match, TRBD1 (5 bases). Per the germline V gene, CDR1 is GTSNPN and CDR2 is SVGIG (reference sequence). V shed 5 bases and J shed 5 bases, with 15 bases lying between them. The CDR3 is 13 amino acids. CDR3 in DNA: TGTGCCTGGGAATCGGCAGGGAAATATGGCTACACCTTC. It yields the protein CAWESAGKYGYTF.

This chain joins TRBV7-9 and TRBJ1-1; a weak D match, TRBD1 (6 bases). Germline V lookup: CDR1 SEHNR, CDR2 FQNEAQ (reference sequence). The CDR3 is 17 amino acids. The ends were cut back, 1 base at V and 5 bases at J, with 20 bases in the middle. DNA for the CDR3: TGTGCCAGCAGCTTAGATAGGACAGTCGGGCTGTTGACTGAAGCTTTCTTT. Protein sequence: CASSLDRTVGLLTEAFF.

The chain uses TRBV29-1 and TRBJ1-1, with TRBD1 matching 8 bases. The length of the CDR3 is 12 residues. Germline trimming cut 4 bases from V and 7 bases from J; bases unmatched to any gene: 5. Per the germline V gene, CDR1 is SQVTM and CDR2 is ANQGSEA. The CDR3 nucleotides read TGCAGCGTTGGTGGCAGGGGGCTTGAAGCTTTCTTT. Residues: CSVGGRGLEAFF.

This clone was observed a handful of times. The CDR3 here is CASSPRDRAYEQYF. The CDR3, as DNA: TGTGCCAGCAGCCCCCGGGACAGGGCCTACGAGCAGTACTTC. The V gene is TRBV7-2, the J gene TRBJ2-7; 9 bases match TRBD1. V lost 5 bases to trimming and J lost 2 bases; unmatched junction nucleotides: 4. Germline V gene data show CDR1 as SGHTA and CDR2 as FQGNSA. The CDR3 is 14 amino acids.

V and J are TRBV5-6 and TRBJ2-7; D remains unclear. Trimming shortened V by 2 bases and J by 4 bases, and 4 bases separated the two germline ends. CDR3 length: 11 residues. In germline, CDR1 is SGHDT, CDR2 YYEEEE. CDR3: CASSFVYEQYF. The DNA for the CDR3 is TGTGCCAGCAGCTTCGTTTACGAGCAGTACTTC.

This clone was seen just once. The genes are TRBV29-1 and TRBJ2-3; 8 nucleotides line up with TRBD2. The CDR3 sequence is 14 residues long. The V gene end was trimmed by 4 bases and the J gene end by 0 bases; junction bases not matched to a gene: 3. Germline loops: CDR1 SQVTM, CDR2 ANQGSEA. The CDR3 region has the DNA TGCAGCGTTGGTCGGGGGGGAAGCACAGATACGCAGTATTTT. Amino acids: CSVGRGGSTDTQYF.

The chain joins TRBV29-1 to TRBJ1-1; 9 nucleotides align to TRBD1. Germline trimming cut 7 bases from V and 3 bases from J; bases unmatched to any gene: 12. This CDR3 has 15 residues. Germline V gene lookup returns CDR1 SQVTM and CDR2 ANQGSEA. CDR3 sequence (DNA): TGCAGCGCACAGGGGGCCAGGGGAGTTGACACTGAAGCTTTCTTT. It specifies CSAQGARGVDTEAFF.

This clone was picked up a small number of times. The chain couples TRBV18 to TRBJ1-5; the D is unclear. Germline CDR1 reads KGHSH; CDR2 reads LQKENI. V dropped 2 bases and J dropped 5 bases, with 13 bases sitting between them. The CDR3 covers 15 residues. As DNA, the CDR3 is TGTGCCAGCTCACCAGAGGACGGACCTTATCAGCCCCAGCATTTT. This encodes CASSPEDGPYQPQHF.

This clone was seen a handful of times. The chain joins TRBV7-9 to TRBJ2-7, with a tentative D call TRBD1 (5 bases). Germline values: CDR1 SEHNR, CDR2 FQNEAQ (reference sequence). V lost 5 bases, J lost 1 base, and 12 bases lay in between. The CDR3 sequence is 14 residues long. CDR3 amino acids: CASSALDRSYEQYF. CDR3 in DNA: TGTGCCAGCAGCGCCCTCGACAGATCCTACGAGCAGTACTTC.

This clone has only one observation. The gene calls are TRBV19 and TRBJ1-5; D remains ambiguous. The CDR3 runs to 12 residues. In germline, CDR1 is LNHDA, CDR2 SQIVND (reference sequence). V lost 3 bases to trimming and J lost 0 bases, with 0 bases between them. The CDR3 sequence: CASSISNQPQHF. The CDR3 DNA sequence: TGTGCCAGTAGTATTAGCAATCAGCCCCAGCATTTT.

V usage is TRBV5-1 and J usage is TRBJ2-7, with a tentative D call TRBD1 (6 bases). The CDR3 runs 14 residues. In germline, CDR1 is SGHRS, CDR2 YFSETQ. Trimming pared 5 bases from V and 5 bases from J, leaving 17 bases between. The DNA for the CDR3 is TGCGCCAGCAGTCTGGGACATTCGACCGACGAGCAGTACTTC. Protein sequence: CASSLGHSTDEQYF.

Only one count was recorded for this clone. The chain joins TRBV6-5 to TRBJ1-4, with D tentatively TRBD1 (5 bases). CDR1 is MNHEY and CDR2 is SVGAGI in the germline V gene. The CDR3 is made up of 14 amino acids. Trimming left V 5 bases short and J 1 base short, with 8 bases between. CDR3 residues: CASSPGITNEKLFF. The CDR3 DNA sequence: TGTGCCAGCAGTCCAGGGATAACTAATGAAAAACTGTTTTTT.

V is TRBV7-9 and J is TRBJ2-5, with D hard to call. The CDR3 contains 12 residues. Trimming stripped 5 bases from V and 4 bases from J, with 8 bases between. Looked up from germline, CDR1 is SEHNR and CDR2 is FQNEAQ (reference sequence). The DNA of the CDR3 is TGTGCCAGCAGCCTTAGTGTAGAGACCCAGTACTTC. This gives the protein CASSLSVETQYF. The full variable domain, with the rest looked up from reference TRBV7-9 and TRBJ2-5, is DTGVSQNPRHKITKRGQNVTFRCDPISEHNRLYWYRQTLGQGPEFLTYFQNEAQLEKSRLLSDRFSAERPKGSFSTLEIQRTEQGDSAMYLCASSLSVETQYFGPGTRLLVL.

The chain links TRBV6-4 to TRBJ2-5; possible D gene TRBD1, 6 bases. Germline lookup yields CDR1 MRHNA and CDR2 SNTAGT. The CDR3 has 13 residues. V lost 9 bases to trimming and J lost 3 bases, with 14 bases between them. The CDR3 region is CASRQVKKETQYF. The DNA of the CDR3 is TGTGCCAGTAGACAGGTGAAGAAAGAGACCCAGTACTTC.

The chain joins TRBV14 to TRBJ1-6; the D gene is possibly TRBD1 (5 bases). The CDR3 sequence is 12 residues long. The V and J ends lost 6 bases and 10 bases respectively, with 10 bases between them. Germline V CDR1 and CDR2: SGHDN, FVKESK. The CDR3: CASSRGDSPLHF. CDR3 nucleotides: TGTGCCAGCAGTCGGGGGGACTCACCCCTCCACTTT.

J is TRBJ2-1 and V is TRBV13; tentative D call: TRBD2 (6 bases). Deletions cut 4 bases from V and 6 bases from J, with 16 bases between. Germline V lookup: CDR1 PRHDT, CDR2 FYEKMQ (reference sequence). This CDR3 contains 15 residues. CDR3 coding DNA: TGTGCCAGCAGCTGGGACTTGATGAAGCCCAATGAGCAGTTCTTC. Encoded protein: CASSWDLMKPNEQFF.

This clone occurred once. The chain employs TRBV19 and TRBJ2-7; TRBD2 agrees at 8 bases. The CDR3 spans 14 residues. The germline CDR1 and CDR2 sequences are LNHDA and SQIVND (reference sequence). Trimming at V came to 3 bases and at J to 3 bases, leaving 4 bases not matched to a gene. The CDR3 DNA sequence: TGTGCCAGTAGTATCGGGAGGGTGAACTACGAGCAGTACTTC. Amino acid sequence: CASSIGRVNYEQYF.

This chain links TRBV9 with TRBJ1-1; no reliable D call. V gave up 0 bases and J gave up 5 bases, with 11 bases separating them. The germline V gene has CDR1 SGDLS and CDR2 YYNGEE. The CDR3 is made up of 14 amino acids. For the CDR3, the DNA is TGTGCCAGCAGCGTAGGAGTCGGGCGGACTGAAGCTTTCTTT. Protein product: CASSVGVGRTEAFF. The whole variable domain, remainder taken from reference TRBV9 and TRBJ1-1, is DSGVTQTPKHLITATGQRVTLRCSPRSGDLSVYWYQQSLDQGLQFLIQYYNGEERAKGNILERFSAQQFPDLHSELNLSSLELGDSALYFCASSVGVGRTEAFFGQGTRLTVV.

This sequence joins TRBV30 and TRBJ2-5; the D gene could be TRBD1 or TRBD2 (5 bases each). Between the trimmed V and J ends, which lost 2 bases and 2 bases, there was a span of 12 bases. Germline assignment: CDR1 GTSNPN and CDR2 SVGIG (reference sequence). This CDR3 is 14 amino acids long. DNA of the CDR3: TGTGCCTGGAGTCGGACTGCAGGGCAAGAGACCCAGTACTTC. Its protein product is CAWSRTAGQETQYF.

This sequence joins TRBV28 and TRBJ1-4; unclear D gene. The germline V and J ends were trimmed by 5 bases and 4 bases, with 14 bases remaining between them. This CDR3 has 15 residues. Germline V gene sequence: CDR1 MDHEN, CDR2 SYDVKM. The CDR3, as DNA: TGTGCCAGCAGTGCCAATGGGCTAAGTAATGAAAAACTGTTTTTT. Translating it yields CASSANGLSNEKLFF.

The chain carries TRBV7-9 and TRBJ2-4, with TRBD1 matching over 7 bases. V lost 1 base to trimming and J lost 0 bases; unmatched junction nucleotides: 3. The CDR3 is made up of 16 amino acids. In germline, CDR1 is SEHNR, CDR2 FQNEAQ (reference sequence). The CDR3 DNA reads TGTGCCAGCAGCTTAGGACAGGGAATAGCCAAAAACATTCAGTACTTC. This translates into CASSLGQGIAKNIQYF.

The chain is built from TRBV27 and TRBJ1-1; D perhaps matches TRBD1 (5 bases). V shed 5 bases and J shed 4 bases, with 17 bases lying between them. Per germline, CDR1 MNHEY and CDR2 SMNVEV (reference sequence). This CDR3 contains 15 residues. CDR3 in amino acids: CASSPSTVRGTEAFF. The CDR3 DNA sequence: TGTGCCAGCAGTCCCTCGACAGTGCGGGGCACTGAAGCTTTCTTT.

The CDR3 reads CASSLDWALGTHTGELFF. In DNA, the CDR3 is TGTGCCAGCAGCTTGGACTGGGCTTTGGGCACCCACACCGGGGAGCTGTTTTTT. This rearrangement joins TRBV5-6 to TRBJ2-2; no firm D call. This CDR3 is 18 amino acids long. Trimming removed 0 bases at V and 3 bases at J, with 18 bases between. Germline CDR1 and CDR2: SGHDT and YYEEEE.